A single sample gave rise to the 2 T cell receptor beta chains below, sequenced in a study of tissue T cells after allogeneic stem cell transplantation. Documented time point: mouse harvest day 14 after allogeneic transplant. Mouse grafts combined 10^7 T-cell-depleted bone marrow cells with 10^6 splenic CD5+ T cells. Assay: immunoSEQ multiplex PCR; the TCRdb copy retains only in-frame clones and omits some. The data hold about 5,000 clones, with approximately 36% observed a single time. Sample: gut tissue. These receptors came from a female BALB/c mouse given C57BL/6 T cells with graft-versus-host disease after an allogeneic hematopoietic cell transplant.

A remark on this clone: Gene names and germline match the mouse. Read coverage stops 1 residue before the CDR3 terminus; the germline J gene supplies the remainder. This sequence joins TRBV26 and TRBJ1-4; tentatively, D is TRBD1 (6 bases). This CDR3 has 12 amino acids. CDR1 KGHPV and CDR2 FQNQEV come from the germline V gene (reference sequence). V was clipped by 5 bases and J by 5 bases, with 6 bases between them. CDR3 protein: CASSTGNERLFF. The sequenced CDR3 bases are TGTGCCAGCAGTACAGGGAACGAAAGATTATTT. Full variable domain (rest looked up from reference TRBV26 and TRBJ1-4): NSKVIQTPRYLVKGQGQKAKMRCIPEKGHPVVFWYQQNKNNEFKFLINFQNQEVLQQIDMTEKRFSAECPSNSPCSLEIQSSEAGDSALYLCASSTGNERLFFGHGTKLSVL.

Remarks on this clone: The junction departs from germline at one end; a sequencing error may be responsible. Gene names are mouse gene names. The CDR3 goes on 1 residue after the read ends, and that part is filled in from the germline J gene. The chain has TRBV2 and TRBJ2-2; TRBD2 matches at 8 bases. The V gene's germline CDR1 is LGHNA and CDR2 YSYQKL. The CDR3 loop spans 15 amino acids. The DNA read from the CDR3 is TGTGCCGGCAGCCAAGGGGGGGCGGGCACCGGGCAGCTCTAC. Amino acids: CAGSQGGAGTGQLY. The whole CDR3 reads CAGSQGGAGTGQLYF.